This TCR beta chain was identified during a study of blood T cell repertoires in COVID-19. The assay was immunoSEQ multiplex PCR, and TCRdb's table has in-frame clones only and misses some. The sample gives under 200,000 clones, around 78% of which show up once; 4.4% is in the top ten. This clone has a single count. Germline V gives CDR1 LGHNA, CDR2 YSLEER. The CDR3 has 18 amino acids. V was cut by 1 base and J by 6 bases, with 24 bases left in between. The rearrangement uses TRBV4-3 and TRBJ1-2; no clear D gene. Sequencing was carried out using PBMCs or T cells enriched from blood (not recorded which). This receptor was identified in a woman aged 50 to 65 who had recovered from COVID-19. Here the CDR3 reads CASSQAIPVGRRGDGYTF. CDR3 sequence (DNA): TGCGCCAGCAGCCAAGCCATCCCCGTTGGTCGGCGGGGAGATGGCTACACCTTC.